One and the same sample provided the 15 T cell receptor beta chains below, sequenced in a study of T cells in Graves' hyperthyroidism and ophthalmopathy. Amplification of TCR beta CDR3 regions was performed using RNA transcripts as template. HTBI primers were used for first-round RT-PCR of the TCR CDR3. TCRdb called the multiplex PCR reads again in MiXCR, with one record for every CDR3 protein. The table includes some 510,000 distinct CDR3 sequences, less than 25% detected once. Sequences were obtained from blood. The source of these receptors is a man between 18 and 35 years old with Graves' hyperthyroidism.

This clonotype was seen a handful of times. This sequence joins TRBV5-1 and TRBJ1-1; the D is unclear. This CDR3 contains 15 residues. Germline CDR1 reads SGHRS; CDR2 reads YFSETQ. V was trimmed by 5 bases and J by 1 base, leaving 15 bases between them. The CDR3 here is CASRIGGFGNTEAFF. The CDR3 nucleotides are TGCGCCAGCAGGATAGGCGGTTTTGGGAACACTGAAGCTTTCTTT.

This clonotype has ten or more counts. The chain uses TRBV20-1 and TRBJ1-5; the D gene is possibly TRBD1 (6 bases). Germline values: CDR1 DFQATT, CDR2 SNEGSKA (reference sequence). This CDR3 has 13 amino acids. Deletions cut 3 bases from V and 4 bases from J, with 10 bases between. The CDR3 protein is CSASDRLNQPQHF. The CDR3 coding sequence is TGCAGTGCTAGTGACAGGTTGAATCAGCCCCAGCATTTT.

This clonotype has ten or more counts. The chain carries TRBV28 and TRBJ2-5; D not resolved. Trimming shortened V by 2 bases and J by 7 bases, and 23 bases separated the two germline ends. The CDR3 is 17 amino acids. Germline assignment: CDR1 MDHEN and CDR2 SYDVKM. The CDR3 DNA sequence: TGTGCCAGCAGTTTAACCCGGCTGCGGCGGTCAGATGGGACCCAGTACTTC. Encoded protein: CASSLTRLRRSDGTQYF.

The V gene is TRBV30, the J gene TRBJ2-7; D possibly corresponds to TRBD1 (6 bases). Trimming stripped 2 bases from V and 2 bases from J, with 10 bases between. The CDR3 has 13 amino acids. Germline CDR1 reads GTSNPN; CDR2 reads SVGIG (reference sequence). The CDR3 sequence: CAWSRQGPYEQYF. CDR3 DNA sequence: TGTGCCTGGAGTAGGCAGGGGCCCTACGAGCAGTACTTC.

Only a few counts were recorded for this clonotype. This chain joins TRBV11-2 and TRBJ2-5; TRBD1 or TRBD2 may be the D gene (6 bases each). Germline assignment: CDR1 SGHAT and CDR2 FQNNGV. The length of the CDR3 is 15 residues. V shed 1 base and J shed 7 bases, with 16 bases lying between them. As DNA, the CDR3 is TGTGCCAGCAGCTTAGGGGGGGCCTTTTCCTGGACCCAGTACTTC. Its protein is CASSLGGAFSWTQYF.

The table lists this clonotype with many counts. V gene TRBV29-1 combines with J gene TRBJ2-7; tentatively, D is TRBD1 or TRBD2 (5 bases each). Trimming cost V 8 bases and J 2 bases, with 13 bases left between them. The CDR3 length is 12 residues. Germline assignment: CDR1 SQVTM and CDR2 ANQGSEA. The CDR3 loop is CSIRGVPYEQYF. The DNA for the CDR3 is TGCAGCATCCGAGGGGTCCCCTACGAGCAGTACTTC.

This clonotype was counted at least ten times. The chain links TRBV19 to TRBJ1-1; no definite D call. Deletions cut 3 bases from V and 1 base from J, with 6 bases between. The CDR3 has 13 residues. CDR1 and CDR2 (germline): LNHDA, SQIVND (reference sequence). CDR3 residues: CASSIGQNTEAFF. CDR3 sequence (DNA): TGTGCCAGTAGTATCGGGCAGAACACTGAAGCTTTCTTT.

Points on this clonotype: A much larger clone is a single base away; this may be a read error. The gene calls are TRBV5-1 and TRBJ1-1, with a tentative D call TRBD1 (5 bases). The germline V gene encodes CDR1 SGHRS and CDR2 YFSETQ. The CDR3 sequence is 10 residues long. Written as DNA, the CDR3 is TGCGGGGGGAGGGCGACTGAAGCTTGCTTT. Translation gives CGGRATEACF.

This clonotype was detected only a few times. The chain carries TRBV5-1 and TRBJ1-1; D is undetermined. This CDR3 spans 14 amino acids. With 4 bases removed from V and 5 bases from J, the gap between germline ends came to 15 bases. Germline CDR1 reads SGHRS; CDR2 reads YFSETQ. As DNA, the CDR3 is TGCGCCAGCAGCACGACCGGGAGGCCGACTGAAGCTTTCTTT. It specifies CASSTTGRPTEAFF.

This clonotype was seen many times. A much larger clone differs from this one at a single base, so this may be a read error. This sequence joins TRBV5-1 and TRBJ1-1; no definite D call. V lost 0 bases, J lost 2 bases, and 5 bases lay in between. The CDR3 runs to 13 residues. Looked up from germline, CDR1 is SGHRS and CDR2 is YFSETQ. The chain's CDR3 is CASSLAHNTEAFF. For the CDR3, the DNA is TGCGCCAGCAGCTTGGCCCATAACACTGAAGCTTTCTTT.

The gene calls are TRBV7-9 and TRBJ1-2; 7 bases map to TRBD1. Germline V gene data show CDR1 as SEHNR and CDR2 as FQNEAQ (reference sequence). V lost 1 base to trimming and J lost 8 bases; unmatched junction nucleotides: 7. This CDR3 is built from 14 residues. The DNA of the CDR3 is TGTGCCAGCAGCTTAGGGTCAGGGGGTCGCGGCTACACCTTC. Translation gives CASSLGSGGRGYTF.

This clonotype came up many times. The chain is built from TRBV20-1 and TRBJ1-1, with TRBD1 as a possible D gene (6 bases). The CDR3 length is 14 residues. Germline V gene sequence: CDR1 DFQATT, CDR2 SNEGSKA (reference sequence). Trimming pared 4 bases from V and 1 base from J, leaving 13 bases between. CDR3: CSANEDRGNTEAFF. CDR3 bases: TGCAGTGCTAACGAGGACAGAGGGAACACTGAAGCTTTCTTT.

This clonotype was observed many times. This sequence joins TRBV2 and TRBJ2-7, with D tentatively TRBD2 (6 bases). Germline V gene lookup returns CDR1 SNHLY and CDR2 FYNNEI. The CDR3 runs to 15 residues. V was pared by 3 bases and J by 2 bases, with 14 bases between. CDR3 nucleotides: TGTGCCAGCAGTGAGCGGCTAGCGACTACCTACGAGCAGTACTTC. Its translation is CASSERLATTYEQYF.

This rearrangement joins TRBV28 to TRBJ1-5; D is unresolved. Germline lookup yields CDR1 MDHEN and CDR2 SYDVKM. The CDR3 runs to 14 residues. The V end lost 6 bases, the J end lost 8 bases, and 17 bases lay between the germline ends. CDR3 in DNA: TGTGCCAGCAGCCTAGGGCGGGGATTGGAGCCCCAGCATTTT. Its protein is CASSLGRGLEPQHF.

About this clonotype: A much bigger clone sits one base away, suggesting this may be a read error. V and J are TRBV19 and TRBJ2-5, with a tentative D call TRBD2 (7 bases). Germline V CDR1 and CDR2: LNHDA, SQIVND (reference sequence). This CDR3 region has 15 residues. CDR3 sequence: CASSRRGGQREIQYF. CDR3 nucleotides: TGTGCCAGTAGTCGGAGGGGGGGCCAGCGAGAGATCCAGTACTTC.